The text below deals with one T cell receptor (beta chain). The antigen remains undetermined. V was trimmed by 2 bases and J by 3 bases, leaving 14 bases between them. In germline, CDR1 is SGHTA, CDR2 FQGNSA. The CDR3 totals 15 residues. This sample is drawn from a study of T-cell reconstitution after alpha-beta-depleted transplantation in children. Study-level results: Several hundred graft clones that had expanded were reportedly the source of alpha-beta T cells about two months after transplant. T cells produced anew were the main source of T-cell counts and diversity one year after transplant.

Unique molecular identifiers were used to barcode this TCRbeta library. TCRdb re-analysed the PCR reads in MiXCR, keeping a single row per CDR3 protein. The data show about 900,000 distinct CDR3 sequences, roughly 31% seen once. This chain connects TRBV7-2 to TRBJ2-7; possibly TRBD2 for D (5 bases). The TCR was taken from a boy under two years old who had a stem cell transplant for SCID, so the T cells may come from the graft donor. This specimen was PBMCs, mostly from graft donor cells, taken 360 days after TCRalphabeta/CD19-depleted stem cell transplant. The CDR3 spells CASSLPTDLLYEQYF. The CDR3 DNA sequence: TGTGCCAGCAGCTTACCTACGGACTTACTCTACGAGCAGTACTTC.